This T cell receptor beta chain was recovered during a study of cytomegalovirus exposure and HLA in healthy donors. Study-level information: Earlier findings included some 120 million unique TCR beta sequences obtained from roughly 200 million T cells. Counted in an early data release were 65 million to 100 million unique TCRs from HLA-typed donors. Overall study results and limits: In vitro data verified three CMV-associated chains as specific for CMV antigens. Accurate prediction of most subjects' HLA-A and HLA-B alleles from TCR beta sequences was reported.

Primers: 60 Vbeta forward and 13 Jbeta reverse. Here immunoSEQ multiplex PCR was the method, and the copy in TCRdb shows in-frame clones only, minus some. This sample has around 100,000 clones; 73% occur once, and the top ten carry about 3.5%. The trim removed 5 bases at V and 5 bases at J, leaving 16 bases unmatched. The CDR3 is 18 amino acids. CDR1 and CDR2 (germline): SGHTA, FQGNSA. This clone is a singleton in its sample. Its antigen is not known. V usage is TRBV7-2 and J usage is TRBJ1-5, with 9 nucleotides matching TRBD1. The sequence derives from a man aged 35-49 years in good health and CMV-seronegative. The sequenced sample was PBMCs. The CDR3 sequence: CASSPFPGQGIQDQPQHF. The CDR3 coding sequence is TGTGCCAGCAGCCCCTTCCCGGGACAGGGCATTCAGGATCAGCCCCAGCATTTT.